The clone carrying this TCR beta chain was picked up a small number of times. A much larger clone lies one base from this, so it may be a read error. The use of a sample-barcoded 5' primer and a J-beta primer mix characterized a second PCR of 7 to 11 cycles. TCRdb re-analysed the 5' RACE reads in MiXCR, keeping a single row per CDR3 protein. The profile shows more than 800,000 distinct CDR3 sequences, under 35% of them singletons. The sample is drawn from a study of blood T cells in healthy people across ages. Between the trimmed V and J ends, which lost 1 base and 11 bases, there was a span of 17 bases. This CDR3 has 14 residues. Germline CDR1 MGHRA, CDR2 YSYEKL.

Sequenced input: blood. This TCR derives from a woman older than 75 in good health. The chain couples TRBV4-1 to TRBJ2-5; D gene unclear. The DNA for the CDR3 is TGCGCCAGCAGCCAAGTTTACCAACTCAATGAGCAGTACTTC. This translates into CASSQVYQLNEQYF.